Presented here are 4 T cell receptor beta chains from one specimen sequenced in a study of blood T cell repertoires in COVID-19. Sequencing was performed with immunoSEQ multiplex PCR; in TCRdb, only in-frame clones are kept and a portion is missing. The sample carries roughly 260,000 clones, around 80% recorded once. The material sequenced was peripheral blood. The receptors stem from a woman in her forties with active or convalescent COVID-19.

The gene calls are TRBV19 and TRBJ1-2, with D perhaps TRBD1 (5 bases). Trimming stripped 3 bases from V and 2 bases from J, with 13 bases between. The CDR3 covers 15 residues. Germline CDR1 LNHDA, CDR2 SQIVND (reference sequence). CDR3 coding DNA: TGTGCCAGTAGTATCGGGGGTAGGGGAAACTATGGCTACACCTTC. Its translation is CASSIGGRGNYGYTF.

The V gene is TRBV15, the J gene TRBJ1-1, with D uncertain. Trimming shortened V by 4 bases and J by 2 bases, and 11 bases separated the two germline ends. Germline V gives CDR1 LNHNV, CDR2 YYDKDF (reference sequence). There are 14 residues in the CDR3. The CDR3 nucleotides are TGTGCCACCAGCATCCTTCCTCTCAACACTGAAGCTTTCTTT. It specifies CATSILPLNTEAFF.

The CDR3 nucleotides read TGTGCCAGCAGAAGAACAGGGGTGAACACTGAAGCTTTCTTT. Amino acid sequence: CASRRTGVNTEAFF. The chain is built from TRBV2 and TRBJ1-1, with 7 bases lining up with TRBD1. Per germline, CDR1 SNHLY and CDR2 FYNNEI. This CDR3 region has 14 residues. After removal of 6 bases from V and 0 bases from J, the junction contained 4 bases not matched to a gene.

Only one count was recorded for this clone. This sequence joins TRBV28 and TRBJ1-5, with D possibly matching TRBD1 (5 bases). The germline V gene has CDR1 MDHEN and CDR2 SYDVKM. The V end was cut by 10 bases, the J end by 3 bases, with 16 bases between. CDR3 length: 14 amino acids. CDR3 region: CATTGAVINQPQHF. CDR3 DNA: TGTGCCACCACAGGAGCAGTTATCAATCAGCCCCAGCATTTT.